This T cell receptor beta chain was obtained from a study of blood T cell repertoires in COVID-19. About the research overall: Sources were T cells, B-cell-depleted T cells, or PBMCs; the material itself was cDNA or gDNA.

Trimming left V 5 bases short and J 7 bases short, with 18 bases between. CDR3 length: 14 amino acids. Per germline, CDR1 SGHRS and CDR2 YFSETQ. Clones were sequenced by immunoSEQ multiplex PCR, and TCRdb holds only the in-frame ones, with some missing. The table lists 150,000 to 200,000 clones, approximately 80% of them singletons. Specimen: peripheral blood. This TCR was sampled from a woman aged 40 to 55 with COVID-19, enrolled during active disease. The chain has TRBV5-1 and TRBJ1-2; maybe TRBD1 (6 bases). CDR3 sequence reads: CASRYSGENGGYTF. The CDR3, as DNA: TGCGCCAGCAGATACTCAGGGGAGAATGGTGGCTACACCTTC. The full variable domain, its missing parts supplied by reference TRBV5-1 and TRBJ1-2, is KAGVTQTPRYLIKTRGQQVTLSCSPISGHRSVSWYQQTPGQGLQFLFEYFSETQRNKGNFPGRFSGRQFSNSRSEMNVSTLELGDSALYLCASRYSGENGGYTFGSGTRLTVV.